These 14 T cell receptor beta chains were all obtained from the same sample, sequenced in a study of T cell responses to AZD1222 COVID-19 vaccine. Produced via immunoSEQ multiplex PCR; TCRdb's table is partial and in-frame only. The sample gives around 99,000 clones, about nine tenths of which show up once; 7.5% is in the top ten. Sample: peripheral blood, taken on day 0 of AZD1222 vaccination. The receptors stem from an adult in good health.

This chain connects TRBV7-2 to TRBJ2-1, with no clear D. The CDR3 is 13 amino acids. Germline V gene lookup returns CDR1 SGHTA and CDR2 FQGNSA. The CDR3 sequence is CAYSRNGYNEQFF. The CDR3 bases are TGTGCATATTCGAGAAACGGGTACAATGAGCAGTTCTTC.

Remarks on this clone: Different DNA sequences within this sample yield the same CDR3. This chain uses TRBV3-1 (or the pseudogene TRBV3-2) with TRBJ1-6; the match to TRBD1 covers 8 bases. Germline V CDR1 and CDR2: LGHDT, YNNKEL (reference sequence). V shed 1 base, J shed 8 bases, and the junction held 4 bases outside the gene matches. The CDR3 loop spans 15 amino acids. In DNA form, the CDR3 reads TGTGCCAGCAGCCAAGGGACAGGGAGCGATTCACCCCTCCACTTT. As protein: CASSQGTGSDSPLHF.

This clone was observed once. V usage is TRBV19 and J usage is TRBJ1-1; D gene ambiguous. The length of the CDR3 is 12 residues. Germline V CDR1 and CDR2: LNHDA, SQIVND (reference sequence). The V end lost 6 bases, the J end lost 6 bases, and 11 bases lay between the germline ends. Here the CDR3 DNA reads TGTGCCAGTAGGGGAGGAAGGGCTGAAGCTTTCTTT. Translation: CASRGGRAEAFF.

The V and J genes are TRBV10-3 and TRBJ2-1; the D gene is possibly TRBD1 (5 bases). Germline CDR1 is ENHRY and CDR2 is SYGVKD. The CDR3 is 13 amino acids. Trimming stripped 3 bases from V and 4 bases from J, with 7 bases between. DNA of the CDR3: TGTGCCATCAGTGAACAGGAATACAATGAGCAGTTCTTC. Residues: CAISEQEYNEQFF.

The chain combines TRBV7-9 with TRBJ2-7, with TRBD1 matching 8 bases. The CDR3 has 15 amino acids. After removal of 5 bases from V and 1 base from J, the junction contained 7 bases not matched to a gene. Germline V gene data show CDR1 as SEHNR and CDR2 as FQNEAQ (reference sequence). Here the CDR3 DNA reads TGTGCCAGCAGCCTCCTCACAGGGGGGTCCTACGAGCAGTACTTC. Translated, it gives CASSLLTGGSYEQYF.

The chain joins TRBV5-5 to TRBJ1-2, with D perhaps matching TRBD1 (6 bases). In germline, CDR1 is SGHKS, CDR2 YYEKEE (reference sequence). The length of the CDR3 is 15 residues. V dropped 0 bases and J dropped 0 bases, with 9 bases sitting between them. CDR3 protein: CASSLAGGSNYGYTF. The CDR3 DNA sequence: TGTGCCAGCAGCTTGGCTGGGGGCTCTAACTATGGCTACACCTTC.

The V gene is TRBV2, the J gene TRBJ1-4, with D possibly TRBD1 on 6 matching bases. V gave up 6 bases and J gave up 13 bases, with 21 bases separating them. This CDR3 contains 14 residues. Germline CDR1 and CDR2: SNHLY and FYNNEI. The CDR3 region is CASSLEGGGVGLFF. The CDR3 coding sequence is TGTGCCAGCAGCCTGGAGGGGGGAGGTGTAGGACTGTTTTTT.

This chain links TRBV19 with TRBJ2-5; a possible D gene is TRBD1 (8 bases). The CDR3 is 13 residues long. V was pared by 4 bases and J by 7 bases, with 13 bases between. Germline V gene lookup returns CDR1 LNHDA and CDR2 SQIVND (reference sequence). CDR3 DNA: TGTGCCAGTAGTACGGACAGGGAGGGGACCCAGTACTTC. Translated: CASSTDREGTQYF.

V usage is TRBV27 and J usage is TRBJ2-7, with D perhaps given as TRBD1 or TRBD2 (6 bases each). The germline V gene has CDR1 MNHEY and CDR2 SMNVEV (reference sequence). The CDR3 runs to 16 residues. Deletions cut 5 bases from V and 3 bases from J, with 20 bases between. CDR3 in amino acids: CASSRGRIQDSYEQYF. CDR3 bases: TGTGCCAGCAGTCGGGGGAGAATACAGGACAGCTACGAGCAGTACTTC.

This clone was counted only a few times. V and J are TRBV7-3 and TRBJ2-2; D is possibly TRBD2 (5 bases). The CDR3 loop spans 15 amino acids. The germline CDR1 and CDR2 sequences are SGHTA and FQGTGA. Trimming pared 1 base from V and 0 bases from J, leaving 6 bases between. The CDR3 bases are TGTGCCAGCAGCTTAAGAGGGCCGAACACCGGGGAGCTGTTTTTT. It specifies CASSLRGPNTGELFF.

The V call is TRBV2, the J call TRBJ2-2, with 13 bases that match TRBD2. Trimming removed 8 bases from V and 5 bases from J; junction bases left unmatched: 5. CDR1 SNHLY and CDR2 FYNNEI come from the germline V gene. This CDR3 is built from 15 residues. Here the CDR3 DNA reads TGTGCCAGCGGGGGACTAGCGGGATGGACCGGGGAGCTGTTTTTT. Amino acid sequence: CASGGLAGWTGELFF.

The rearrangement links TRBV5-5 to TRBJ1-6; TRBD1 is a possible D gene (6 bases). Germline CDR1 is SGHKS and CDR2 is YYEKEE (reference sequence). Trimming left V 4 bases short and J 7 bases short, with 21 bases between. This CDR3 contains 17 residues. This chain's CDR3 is CASSLVGGANSNSPLHF. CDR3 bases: TGTGCCAGCAGCCTGGTGGGGGGGGCGAACTCGAATTCACCCCTCCACTTT.

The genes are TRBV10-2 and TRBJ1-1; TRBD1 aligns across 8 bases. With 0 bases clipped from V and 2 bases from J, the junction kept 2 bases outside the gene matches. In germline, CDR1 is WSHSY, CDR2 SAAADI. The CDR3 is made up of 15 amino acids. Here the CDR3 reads CASSESGTGNTEAFF. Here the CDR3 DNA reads TGCGCCAGCAGTGAGTCCGGGACAGGTAACACTGAAGCTTTCTTT.

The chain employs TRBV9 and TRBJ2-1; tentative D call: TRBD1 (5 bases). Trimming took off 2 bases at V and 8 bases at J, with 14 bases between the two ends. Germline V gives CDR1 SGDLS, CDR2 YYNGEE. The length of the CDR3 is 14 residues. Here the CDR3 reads CASSVSDRRDEQFF. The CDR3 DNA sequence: TGTGCCAGCAGCGTCAGTGACCGCAGGGATGAGCAGTTCTTC. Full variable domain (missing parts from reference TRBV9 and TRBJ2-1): DSGVTQTPKHLITATGQRVTLRCSPRSGDLSVYWYQQSLDQGLQFLIQYYNGEERAKGNILERFSAQQFPDLHSELNLSSLELGDSALYFCASSVSDRRDEQFFGPGTRLTVL.